The 5 T cell receptor beta chains reported below all come from one sample, sequenced in a study of blood T cell repertoires in COVID-19. This table comes from immunoSEQ multiplex PCR, and its TCRdb copy is limited to in-frame clones, with some not included. The table shows under 450,000 clones, with approximately 86% occurring only once. The source material was peripheral blood. The receptors shown here come from an older woman with COVID-19, enrolled during active disease.

The rearrangement uses TRBV6-5 and TRBJ2-7; 9 nucleotides match TRBD2. The CDR3 spans 15 residues. V dropped 5 bases and J dropped 4; count of bases not matched to a gene: 9. The germline CDR1 and CDR2 sequences are MNHEY and SVGAGI. CDR3 in DNA: TGTGCCAGCAGTCCTGAGGCGGGGGGGGTTTACGAGCAGTACTTC. Encoded protein: CASSPEAGGVYEQYF.

The CDR3 nucleotides are TGTGCCATCAGGGAGACAGGTAATCAGCCCCAGCATTTT. Its protein product is CAIRETGNQPQHF. J is TRBJ1-5 and V is TRBV10-3, with D possibly matching TRBD1 (6 bases). From germline, CDR1 is ENHRY and CDR2 SYGVKD. This CDR3 region has 13 residues. The V end was cut by 6 bases, the J end by 4 bases, with 10 bases between.

The chain joins TRBV7-9 to TRBJ1-1; no firm D call. The germline CDR1 and CDR2 sequences are SEHNR and FQNEAQ (reference sequence). V shed 4 bases and J shed 8 bases, with 14 bases lying between them. This CDR3 has 13 amino acids. The DNA of the CDR3 is TGTGCCAGCAGCTCCCCTACCAGGCTGGAAGCTTTCTTT. Its protein is CASSSPTRLEAFF.

V and J are TRBV7-2 and TRBJ2-3, with 9 bases fitting TRBD2. Germline CDR1 is SGHTA and CDR2 is FQGNSA. The CDR3 runs 16 residues. With 3 bases clipped from V and 0 bases from J, the junction kept 4 bases outside the gene matches. In DNA, the CDR3 is TGTGCCAGCAGCTTTAAAGCGGGGGGAAGCACAGATACGCAGTATTTT. As protein: CASSFKAGGSTDTQYF.

The V and J genes are TRBV2 and TRBJ2-5; D is undetermined. Germline CDR1 reads SNHLY; CDR2 reads FYNNEI. The CDR3 totals 14 residues. Trimming took 2 bases from V and 3 from J, leaving 10 bases between them. CDR3 sequence: CASSEITAEETQYF. The CDR3, as DNA: TGTGCCAGCAGTGAAATCACTGCTGAAGAGACCCAGTACTTC. The whole variable domain, remainder taken from reference TRBV2 and TRBJ2-5, is EPEVTQTPSHQVTQMGQEVILRCVPISNHLYFYWYRQILGQKVEFLVSFYNNEISEKSEIFDDQFSVERPDGSNFTLKIRSTKLEDSAMYFCASSEITAEETQYFGPGTRLLVL.